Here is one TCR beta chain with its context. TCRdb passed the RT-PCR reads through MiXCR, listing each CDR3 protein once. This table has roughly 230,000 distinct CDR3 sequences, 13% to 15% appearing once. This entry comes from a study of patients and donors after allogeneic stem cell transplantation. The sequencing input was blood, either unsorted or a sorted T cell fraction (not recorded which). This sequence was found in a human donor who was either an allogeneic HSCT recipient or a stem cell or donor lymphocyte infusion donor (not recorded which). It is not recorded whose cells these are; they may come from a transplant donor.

The CDR3 loop is CASSPRGWSYYGYTF. The CDR3 DNA reads as TGTGCCAGCAGCCCGCGGGGTTGGAGCTACTATGGCTACACCTTC. The J gene is TRBJ1-2, the V gene TRBV7-9; D gene ambiguous. This CDR3 is built from 15 residues. V lost 5 bases, J lost 3 bases, and 16 bases lay in between. CDR1 and CDR2 from the germline V gene are SEHNR and FQNEAQ (reference sequence).